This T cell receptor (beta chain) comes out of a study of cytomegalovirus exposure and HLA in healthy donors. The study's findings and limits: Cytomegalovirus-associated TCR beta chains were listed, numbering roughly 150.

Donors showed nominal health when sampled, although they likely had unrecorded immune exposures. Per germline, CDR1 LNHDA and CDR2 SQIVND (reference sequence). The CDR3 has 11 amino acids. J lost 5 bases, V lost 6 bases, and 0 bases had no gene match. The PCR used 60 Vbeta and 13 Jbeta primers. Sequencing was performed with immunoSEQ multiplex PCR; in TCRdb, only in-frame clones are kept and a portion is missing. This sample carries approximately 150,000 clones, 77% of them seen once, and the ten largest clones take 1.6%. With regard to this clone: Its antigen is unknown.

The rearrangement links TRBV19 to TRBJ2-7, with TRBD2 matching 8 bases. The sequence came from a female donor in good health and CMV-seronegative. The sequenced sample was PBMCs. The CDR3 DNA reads TGTGCCAGTAGGCGGGGGGACGAGCAGTACTTC. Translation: CASRRGDEQYF.